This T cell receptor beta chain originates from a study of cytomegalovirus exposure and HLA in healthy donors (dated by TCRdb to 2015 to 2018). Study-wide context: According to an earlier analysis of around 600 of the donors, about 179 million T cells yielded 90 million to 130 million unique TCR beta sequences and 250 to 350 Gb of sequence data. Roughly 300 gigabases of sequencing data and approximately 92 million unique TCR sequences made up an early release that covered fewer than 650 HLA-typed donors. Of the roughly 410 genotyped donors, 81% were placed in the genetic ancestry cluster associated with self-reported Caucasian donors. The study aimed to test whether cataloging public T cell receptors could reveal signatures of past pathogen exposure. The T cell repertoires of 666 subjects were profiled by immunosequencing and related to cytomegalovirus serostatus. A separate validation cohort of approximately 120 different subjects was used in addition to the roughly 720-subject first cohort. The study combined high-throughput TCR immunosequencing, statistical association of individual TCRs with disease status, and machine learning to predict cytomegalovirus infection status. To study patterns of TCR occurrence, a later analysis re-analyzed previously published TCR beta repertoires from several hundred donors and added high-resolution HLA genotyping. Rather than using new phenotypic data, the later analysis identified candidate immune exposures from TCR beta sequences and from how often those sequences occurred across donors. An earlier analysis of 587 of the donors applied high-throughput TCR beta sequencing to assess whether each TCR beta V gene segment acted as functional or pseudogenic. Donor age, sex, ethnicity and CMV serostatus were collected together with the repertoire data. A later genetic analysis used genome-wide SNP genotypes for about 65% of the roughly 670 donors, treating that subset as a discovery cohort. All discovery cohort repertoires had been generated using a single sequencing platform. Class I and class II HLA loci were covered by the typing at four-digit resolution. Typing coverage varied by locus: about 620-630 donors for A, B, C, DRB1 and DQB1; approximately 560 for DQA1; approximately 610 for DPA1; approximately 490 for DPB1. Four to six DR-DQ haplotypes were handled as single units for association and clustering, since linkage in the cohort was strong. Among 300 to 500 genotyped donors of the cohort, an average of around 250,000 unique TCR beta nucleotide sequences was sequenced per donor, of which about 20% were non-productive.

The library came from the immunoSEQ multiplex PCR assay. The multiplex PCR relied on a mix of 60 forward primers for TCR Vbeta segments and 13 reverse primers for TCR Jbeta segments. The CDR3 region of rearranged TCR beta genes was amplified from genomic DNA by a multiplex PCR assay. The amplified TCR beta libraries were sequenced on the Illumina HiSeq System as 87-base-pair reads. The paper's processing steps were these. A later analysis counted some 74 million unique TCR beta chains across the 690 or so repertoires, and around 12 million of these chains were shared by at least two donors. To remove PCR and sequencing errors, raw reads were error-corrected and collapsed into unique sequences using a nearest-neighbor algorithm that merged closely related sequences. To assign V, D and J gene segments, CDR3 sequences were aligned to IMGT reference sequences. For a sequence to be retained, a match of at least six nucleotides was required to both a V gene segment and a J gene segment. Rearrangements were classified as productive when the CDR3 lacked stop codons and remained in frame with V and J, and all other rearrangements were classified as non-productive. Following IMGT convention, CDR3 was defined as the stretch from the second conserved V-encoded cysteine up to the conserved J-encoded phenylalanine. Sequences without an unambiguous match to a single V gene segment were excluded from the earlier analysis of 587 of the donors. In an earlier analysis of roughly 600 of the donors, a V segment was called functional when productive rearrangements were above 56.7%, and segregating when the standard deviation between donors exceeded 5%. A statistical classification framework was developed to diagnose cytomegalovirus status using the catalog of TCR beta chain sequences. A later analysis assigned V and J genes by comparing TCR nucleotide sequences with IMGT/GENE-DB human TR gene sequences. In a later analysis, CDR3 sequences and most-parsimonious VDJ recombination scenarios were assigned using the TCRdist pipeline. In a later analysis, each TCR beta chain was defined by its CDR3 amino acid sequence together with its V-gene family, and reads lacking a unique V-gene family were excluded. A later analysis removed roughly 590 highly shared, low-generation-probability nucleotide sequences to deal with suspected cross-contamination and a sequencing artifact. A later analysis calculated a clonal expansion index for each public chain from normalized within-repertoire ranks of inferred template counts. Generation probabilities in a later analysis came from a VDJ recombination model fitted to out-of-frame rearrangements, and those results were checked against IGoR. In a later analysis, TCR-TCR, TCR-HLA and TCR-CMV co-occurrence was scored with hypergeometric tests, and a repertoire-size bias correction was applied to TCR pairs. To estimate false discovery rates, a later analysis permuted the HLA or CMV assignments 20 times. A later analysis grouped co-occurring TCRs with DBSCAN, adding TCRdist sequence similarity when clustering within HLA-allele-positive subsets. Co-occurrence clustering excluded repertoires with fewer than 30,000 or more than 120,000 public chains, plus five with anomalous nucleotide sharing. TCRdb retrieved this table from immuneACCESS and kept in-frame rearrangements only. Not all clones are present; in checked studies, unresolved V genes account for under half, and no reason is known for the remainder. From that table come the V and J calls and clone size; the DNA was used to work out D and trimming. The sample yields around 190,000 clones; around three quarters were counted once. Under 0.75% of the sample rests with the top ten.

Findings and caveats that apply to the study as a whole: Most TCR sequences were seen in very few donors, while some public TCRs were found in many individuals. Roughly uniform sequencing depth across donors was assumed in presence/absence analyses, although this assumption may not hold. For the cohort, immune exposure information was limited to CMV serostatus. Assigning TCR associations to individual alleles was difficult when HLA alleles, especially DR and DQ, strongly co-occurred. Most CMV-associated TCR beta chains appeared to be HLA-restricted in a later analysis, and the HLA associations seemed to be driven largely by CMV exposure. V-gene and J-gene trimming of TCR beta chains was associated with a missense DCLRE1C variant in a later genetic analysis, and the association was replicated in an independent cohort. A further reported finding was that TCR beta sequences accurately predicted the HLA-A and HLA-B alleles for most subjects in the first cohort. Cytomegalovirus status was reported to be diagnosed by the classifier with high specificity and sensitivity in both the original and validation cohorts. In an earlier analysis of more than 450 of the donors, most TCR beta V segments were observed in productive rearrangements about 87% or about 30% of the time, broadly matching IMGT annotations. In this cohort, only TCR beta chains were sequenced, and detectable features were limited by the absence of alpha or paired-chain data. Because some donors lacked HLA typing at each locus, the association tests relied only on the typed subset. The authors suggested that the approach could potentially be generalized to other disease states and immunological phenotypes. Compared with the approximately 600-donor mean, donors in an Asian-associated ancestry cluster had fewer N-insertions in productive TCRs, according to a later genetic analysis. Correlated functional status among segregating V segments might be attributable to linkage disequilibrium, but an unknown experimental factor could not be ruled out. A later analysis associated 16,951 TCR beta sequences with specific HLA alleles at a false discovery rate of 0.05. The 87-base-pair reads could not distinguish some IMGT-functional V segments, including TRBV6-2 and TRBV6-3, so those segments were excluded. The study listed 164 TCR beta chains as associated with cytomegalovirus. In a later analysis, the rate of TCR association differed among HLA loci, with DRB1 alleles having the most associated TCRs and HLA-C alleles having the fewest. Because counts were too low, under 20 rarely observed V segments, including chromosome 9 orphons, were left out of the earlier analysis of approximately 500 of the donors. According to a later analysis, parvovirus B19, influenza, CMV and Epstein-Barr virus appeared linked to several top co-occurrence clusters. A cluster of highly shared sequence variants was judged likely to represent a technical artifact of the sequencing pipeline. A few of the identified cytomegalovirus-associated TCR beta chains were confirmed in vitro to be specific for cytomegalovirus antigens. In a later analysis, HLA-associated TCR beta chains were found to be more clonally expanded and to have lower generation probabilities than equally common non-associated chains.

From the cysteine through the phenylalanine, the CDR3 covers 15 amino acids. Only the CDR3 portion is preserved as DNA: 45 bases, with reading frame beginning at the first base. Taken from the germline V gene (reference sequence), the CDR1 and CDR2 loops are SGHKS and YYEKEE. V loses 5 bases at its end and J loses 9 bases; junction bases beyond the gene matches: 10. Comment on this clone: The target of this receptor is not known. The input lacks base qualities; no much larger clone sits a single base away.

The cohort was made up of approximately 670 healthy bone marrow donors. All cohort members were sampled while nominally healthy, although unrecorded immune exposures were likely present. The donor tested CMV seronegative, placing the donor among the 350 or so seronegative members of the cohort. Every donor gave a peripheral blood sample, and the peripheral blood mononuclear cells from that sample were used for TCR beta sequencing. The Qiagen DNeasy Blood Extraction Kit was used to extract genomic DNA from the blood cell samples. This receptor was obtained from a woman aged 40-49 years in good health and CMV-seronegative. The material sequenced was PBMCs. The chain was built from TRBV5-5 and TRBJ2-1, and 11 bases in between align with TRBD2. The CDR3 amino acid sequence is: CASRAGTSGLSEQFF. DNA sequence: TGTGCCAGCAGGGCCGGGACTAGCGGCTTGAGTGAGCAGTTCTTC.